Below, 14 T cell receptor beta chains from the same sample are listed, as sequenced in a study of T cells in tuberculosis. Noted time point: new active TB diagnosis, blood taken before or within 7 days of starting treatment. Here immunoSEQ multiplex PCR was the method, and the copy in TCRdb shows in-frame clones only, minus some. The sample includes some 30,000 clones, about 90% of them seen just once. This material consisted of PBMCs, taken at tuberculosis diagnosis. These receptors came from an adult with tuberculosis.

In its sample, this clone was seen a few times. The V gene is TRBV7-2, the J gene TRBJ2-7, with D tentatively TRBD2 (6 bases). Trimming took off 5 bases at V and 3 bases at J, with 14 bases between the two ends. The length of the CDR3 is 14 residues. Germline V gives CDR1 SGHTA, CDR2 FQGNSA. CDR3 bases: TGTGCCAGCAGCCCGGGACTGGAACGCTACGAGCAGTACTTC. Translation gives CASSPGLERYEQYF.

The V gene is TRBV7-2, the J gene TRBJ2-3; weak D call: TRBD2 (6 bases). V was pared by 2 bases and J by 4 bases, with 16 bases between. This CDR3 spans 16 amino acids. In germline, CDR1 is SGHTA, CDR2 FQGNSA. CDR3: CASSLRFREMPDTQYF. CDR3 bases: TGTGCCAGCAGCTTAAGATTTCGGGAGATGCCAGATACGCAGTATTTT.

The rearrangement joins TRBV6-6 to TRBJ1-2; D possibly corresponds to TRBD1 (6 bases). Germline values: CDR1 MNHNY, CDR2 SVGAGI (reference sequence). This CDR3 region has 15 residues. Trimming stripped 2 bases from V and 6 bases from J, with 16 bases between. CDR3 region: CASSYGGIGTDGYTF. CDR3 in DNA: TGTGCCAGCAGTTACGGGGGCATCGGAACGGATGGCTACACCTTC.

CDR3 DNA sequence: TGCGCCAGCAGCTTGAGACTAGCGGGAGTCTACGAGCAGTACTTC. This gives the protein CASSLRLAGVYEQYF. This chain links TRBV5-1 with TRBJ2-7, with 12 bases identical to TRBD2. Trimming cost V 1 base and J 3 bases; bases outside gene matches: 2. From germline, CDR1 is SGHRS and CDR2 YFSETQ. CDR3 length equals 15 residues.

V usage is TRBV6-1 and J usage is TRBJ2-1; weak D call: TRBD2 (7 bases). Trimming pared 5 bases from V and 10 bases from J, leaving 15 bases between. The CDR3 contains 13 residues. Germline V CDR1 and CDR2: MNHNS, SASEGT. This CDR3 reads CASSSWRGGEQFF. DNA of the CDR3: TGTGCCAGCAGTTCATGGAGGGGGGGCGAGCAGTTCTTC.

This clone showed up just once. The V call is TRBV5-6, the J call TRBJ1-1, with D maybe TRBD1 (5 bases). V lost 3 bases to trimming and J lost 1 base, with 19 bases between them. This CDR3 spans 17 amino acids. The germline V gene encodes CDR1 SGHDT and CDR2 YYEEEE. The CDR3 sequence is CASSWRTGGARNTEAFF. The CDR3 bases are TGTGCCAGCAGCTGGAGAACAGGAGGGGCCAGGAACACTGAAGCTTTCTTT. Combining the CDR3 with reference TRBV5-6 and TRBJ1-1 gives the whole variable domain DAGVTQSPTHLIKTRGQQVTLRCSPKSGHDTVSWYQQALGQGPQFIFQYYEEEERQRGNFPDRFSGHQFPNYSSELNVNALLLGDSALYLCASSWRTGGARNTEAFFGQGTRLTVV.

The chain uses TRBV28 and TRBJ2-5; 8 positions match TRBD2. This CDR3 contains 16 residues. Trimming removed 5 bases from V and 10 bases from J; junction bases left unmatched: 18. CDR1 is MDHEN, CDR2 SYDVKM, per germline. The CDR3 region is CASSDLGTRAQRGQYF. The CDR3 coding sequence is TGTGCCAGCAGTGACCTCGGGACTAGAGCCCAAAGGGGCCAGTACTTC. Variable domain in full (rest from reference TRBV28 and TRBJ2-5): DVKVTQSSRYLVKRTGEKVFLECVQDMDHENMFWYRQDPGLGLRLIYFSYDVKMKEKGDIPEGYSVSREKKERFSLILESASTNQTSMYLCASSDLGTRAQRGQYFGPGTRLLVL.

The chain combines TRBV5-6 with TRBJ2-7; the D gene is possibly TRBD1 (6 bases). Germline CDR1 reads SGHDT; CDR2 reads YYEEEE. The CDR3 sequence is 13 residues long. Trimming left V 7 bases short and J 4 bases short, with 15 bases between. CDR3 residues: CASGMDSSYEQYF. CDR3 DNA: TGTGCCAGCGGGATGGACAGTTCGTACGAGCAGTACTTC.

The chain carries TRBV2 and TRBJ1-5; unclear D gene. The CDR3 spans 17 residues. Germline CDR1 reads SNHLY; CDR2 reads FYNNEI. V lost 5 bases and J 2 bases, leaving 19 bases between the germline ends. The CDR3: CASSQLTRERGNQPQHF. Written as DNA, the CDR3 is TGTGCCAGCAGTCAACTGACCCGGGAGAGAGGCAATCAGCCCCAGCATTTT. Complete variable domain (other parts from reference TRBV2 and TRBJ1-5): EPEVTQTPSHQVTQMGQEVILRCVPISNHLYFYWYRQILGQKVEFLVSFYNNEISEKSEIFDDQFSVERPDGSNFTLKIRSTKLEDSAMYFCASSQLTRERGNQPQHFGDGTRLSIL.

The CDR3 here is CASSKVRLAGGTDTQYF. CDR3 DNA: TGTGCCAGCAGCAAAGTAAGACTAGCGGGGGGCACAGATACGCAGTATTTT. The V and J genes are TRBV21-1 and TRBJ2-3; the table's D call, TRBD2, has no DNA check behind it. TRBV21-1 is noted as a pseudogene. The CDR3 extends over 17 amino acids.

The V and J genes are TRBV2 and TRBJ1-1; D remains unclear. This CDR3 is built from 14 residues. The germline CDR1 and CDR2 sequences are SNHLY and FYNNEI. Between the trimmed V and J ends, which lost 6 bases and 6 bases, there was a span of 17 bases. This CDR3 reads CASSAGYHWSEAFF. The CDR3 region has the DNA TGTGCCAGCAGCGCCGGGTATCACTGGTCTGAAGCTTTCTTT.

The genes are TRBV28 and TRBJ1-1; TRBD1 agrees at 8 bases. The CDR3 runs 15 residues. Losses at the gene ends were 6 bases for V and 1 base for J; bases not matched to a gene: 7. CDR1 is MDHEN, CDR2 SYDVKM, per germline. For the CDR3, the DNA is TGTGCCAGCAGACCGACAGGGGCATCGAACACTGAAGCTTTCTTT. This gives the protein CASRPTGASNTEAFF.

V usage is TRBV9 and J usage is TRBJ2-1; TRBD2 agrees at 11 bases. The V gene's germline CDR1 is SGDLS and CDR2 YYNGEE. Trimming took 0 bases from V and 5 from J; bases not matched to a gene: 10. This CDR3 region has 18 residues. The DNA of the CDR3 is TGTGCCAGCAGCGTAGGCGATAGCGGGAGGGCCCGGAACAATGAGCAGTTCTTC. It encodes CASSVGDSGRARNNEQFF.

CDR3 in amino acids: CASSLVGTGVTEAFF. Written as DNA, the CDR3 is TGTGCCAGCAGTTTAGTTGGGACAGGGGTTACTGAAGCTTTCTTT. The chain couples TRBV27 to TRBJ1-1; 10 bases are a match to TRBD1. Germline V lookup: CDR1 MNHEY, CDR2 SMNVEV (reference sequence). Trimming cost V 2 bases and J 5 bases; bases outside gene matches: 5. The CDR3 has 15 residues.